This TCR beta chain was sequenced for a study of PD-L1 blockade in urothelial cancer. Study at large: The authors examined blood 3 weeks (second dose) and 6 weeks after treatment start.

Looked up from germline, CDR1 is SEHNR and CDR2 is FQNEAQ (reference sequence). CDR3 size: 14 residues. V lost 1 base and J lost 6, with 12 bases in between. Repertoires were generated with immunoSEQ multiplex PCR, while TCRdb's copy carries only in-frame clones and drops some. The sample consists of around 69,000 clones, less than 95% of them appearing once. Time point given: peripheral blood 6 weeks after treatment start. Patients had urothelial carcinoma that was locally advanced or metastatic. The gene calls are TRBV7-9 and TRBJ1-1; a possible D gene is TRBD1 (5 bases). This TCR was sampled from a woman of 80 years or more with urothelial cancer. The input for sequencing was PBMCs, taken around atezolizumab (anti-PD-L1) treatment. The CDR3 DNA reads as TGTGCCAGCAGCTTAGGGCAGGGAGGCGCTGAAGCTTTCTTT. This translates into CASSLGQGGAEAFF.